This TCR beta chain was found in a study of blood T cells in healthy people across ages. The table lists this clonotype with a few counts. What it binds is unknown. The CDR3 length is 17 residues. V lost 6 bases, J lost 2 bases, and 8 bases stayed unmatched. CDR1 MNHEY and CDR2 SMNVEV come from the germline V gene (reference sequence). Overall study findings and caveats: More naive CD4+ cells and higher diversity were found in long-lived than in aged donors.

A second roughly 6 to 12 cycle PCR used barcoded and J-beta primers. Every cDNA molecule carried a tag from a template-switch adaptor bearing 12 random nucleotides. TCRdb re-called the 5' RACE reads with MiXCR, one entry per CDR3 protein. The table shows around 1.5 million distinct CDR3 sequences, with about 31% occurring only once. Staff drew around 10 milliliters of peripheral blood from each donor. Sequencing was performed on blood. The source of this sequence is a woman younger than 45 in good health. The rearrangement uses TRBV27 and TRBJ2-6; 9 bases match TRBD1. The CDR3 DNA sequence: TGTGCCAGCAGCCCGGGACAGGGAATTGCTGGGGCCAACGTCCTGACTTTC. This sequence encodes CASSPGQGIAGANVLTF.